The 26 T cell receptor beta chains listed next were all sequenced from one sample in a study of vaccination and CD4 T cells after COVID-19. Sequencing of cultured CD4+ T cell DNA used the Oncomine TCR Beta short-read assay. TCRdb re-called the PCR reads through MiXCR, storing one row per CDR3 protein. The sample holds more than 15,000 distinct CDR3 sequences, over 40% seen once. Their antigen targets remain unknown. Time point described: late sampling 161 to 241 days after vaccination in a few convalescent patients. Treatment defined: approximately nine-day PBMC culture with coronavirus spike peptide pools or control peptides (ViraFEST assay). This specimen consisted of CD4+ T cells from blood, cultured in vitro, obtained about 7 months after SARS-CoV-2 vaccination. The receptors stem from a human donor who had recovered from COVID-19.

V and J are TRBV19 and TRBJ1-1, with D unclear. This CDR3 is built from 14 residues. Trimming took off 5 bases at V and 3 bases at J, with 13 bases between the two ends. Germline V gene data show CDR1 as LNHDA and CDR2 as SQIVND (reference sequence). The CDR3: CASSEQGMDTEAFF. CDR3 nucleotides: TGTGCCAGTAGTGAACAAGGGATGGACACTGAAGCTTTCTTT.

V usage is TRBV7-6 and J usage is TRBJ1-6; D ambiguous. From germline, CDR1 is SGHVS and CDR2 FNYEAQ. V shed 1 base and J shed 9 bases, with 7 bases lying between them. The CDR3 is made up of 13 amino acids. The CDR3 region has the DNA TGTGCCAGCAGCTTAGAACCGGGTTCACCCCTCCACTTT. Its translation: CASSLEPGSPLHF.

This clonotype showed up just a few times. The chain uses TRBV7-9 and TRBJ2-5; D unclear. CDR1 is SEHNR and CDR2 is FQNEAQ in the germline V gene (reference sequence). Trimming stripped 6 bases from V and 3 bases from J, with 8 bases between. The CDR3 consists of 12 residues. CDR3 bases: TGTGCCAGCAGTCAGGTAGAAGAGACCCAGTACTTC. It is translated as CASSQVEETQYF.

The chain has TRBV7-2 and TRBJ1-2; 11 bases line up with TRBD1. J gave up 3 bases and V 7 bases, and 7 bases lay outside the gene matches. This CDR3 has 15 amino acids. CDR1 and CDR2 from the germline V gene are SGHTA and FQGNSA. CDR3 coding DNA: TGTGCCAGCATTCCGGACAGGGGGCGCGACTATGGCTACACCTTC. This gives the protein CASIPDRGRDYGYTF.

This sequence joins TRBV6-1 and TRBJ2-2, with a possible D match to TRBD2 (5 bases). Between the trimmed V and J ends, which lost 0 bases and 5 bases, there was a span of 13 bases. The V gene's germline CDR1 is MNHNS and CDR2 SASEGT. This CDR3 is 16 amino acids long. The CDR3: CASSEASYPGTGELFF. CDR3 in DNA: TGTGCCAGCAGTGAAGCTTCCTACCCGGGGACCGGGGAGCTGTTTTTT.

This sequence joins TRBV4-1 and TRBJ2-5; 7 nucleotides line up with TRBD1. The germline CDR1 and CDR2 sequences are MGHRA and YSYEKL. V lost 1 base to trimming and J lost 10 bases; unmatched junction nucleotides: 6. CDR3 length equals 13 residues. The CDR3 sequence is CASSQGRQGDQYF. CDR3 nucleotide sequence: TGCGCCAGCAGCCAAGGGCGGCAGGGGGACCAGTACTTC.

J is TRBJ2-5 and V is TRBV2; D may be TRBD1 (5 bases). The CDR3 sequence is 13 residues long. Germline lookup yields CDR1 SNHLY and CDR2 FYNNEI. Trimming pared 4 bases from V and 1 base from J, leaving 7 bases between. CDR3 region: CASSGTSQETQYF. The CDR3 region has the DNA TGTGCCAGCAGTGGGACATCCCAAGAGACCCAGTACTTC.

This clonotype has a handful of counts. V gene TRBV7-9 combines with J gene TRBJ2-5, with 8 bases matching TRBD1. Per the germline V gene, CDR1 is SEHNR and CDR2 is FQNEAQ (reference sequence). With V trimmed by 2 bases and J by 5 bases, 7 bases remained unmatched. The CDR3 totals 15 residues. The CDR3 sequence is CASSLWQGAQETQYF. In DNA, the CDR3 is TGTGCCAGCAGCTTATGGCAGGGGGCGCAGGAGACCCAGTACTTC. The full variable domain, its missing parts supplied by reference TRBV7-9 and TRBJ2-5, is DTGVSQNPRHKITKRGQNVTFRCDPISEHNRLYWYRQTLGQGPEFLTYFQNEAQLEKSRLLSDRFSAERPKGSFSTLEIQRTEQGDSAMYLCASSLWQGAQETQYFGPGTRLLVL.

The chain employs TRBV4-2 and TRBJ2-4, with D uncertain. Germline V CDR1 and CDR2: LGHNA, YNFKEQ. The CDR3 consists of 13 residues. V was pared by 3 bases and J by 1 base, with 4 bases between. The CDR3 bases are TGTGCCAGCAGCCAGGCCGCCAAAAACATTCAGTACTTC. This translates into CASSQAAKNIQYF.

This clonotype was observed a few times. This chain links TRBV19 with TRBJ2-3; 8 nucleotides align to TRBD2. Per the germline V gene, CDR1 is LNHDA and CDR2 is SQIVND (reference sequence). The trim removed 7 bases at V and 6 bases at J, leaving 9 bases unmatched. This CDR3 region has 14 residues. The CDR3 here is CASKRGLVTDTQYF. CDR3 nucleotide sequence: TGTGCCAGTAAACGGGGACTAGTGACGGATACGCAGTATTTT.

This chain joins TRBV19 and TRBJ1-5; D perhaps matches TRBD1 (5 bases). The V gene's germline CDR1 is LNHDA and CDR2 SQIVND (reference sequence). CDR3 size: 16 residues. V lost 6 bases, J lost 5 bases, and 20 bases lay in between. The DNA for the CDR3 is TGTGCCAGTAGACAACGGCTTGGGACGGCGGATCAGCCCCAGCATTTT. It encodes CASRQRLGTADQPQHF.

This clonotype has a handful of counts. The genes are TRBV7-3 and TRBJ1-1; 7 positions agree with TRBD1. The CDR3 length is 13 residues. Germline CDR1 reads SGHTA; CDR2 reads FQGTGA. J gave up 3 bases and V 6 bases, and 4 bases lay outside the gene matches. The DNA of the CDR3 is TGTGCCAGCAGGGGACAGTTCGACACTGAAGCTTTCTTT. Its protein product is CASRGQFDTEAFF.

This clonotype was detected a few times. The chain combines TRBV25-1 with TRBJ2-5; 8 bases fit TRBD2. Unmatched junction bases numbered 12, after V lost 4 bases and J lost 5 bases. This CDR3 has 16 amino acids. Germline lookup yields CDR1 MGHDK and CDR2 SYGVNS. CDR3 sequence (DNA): TGTGCCAGCAGTGTCGCGAGCGGGGGCGTTTGGGAGACCCAGTACTTC. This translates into CASSVASGGVWETQYF. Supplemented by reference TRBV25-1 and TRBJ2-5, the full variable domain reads EADIYQTPRYLVIGTGKKITLECSQTMGHDKMYWYQQDPGMELHLIHYSYGVNSTEKGDLSSESTVSRIRTEHFPLTLESARPSHTSQYLCASSVASGGVWETQYFGPGTRLLVL.

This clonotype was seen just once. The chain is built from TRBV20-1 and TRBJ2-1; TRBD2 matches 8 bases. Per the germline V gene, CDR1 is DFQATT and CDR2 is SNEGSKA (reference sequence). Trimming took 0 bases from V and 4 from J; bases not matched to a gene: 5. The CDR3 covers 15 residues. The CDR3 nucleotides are TGCAGTGCTAGAGATGTACTAGCGGCTTACAATGAGCAGTTCTTC. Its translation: CSARDVLAAYNEQFF.

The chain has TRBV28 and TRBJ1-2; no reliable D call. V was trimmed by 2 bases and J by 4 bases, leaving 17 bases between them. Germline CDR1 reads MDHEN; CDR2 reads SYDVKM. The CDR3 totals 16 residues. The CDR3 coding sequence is TGTGCCAGCAGTTTAAACCTACGACAATCGGCCTATGGCTACACCTTC. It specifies CASSLNLRQSAYGYTF.

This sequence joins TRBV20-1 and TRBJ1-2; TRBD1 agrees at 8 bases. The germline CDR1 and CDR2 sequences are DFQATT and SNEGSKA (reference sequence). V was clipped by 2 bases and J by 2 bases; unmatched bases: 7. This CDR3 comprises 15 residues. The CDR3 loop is CSARRQGLVNYGYTF. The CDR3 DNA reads TGCAGTGCTAGACGACAGGGGCTGGTGAACTATGGCTACACCTTC.

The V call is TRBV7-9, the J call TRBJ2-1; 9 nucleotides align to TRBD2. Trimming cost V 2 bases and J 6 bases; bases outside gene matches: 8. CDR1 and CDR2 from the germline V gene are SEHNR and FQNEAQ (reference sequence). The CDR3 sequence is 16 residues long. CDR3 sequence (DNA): TGTGCCAGCAGCTTAAGTCTAGCGGGAACCATCAATGAGCAGTTCTTC. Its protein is CASSLSLAGTINEQFF. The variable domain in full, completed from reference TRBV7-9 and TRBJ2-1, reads DTGVSQNPRHKITKRGQNVTFRCDPISEHNRLYWYRQTLGQGPEFLTYFQNEAQLEKSRLLSDRFSAERPKGSFSTLEIQRTEQGDSAMYLCASSLSLAGTINEQFFGPGTRLTVL.

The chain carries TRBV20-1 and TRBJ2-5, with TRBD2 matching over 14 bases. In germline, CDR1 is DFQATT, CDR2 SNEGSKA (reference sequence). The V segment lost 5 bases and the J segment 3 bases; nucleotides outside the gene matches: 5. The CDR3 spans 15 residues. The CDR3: CSAPQTSGREETQYF. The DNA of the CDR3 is TGCAGTGCTCCCCAGACTAGCGGGAGGGAAGAGACCCAGTACTTC.

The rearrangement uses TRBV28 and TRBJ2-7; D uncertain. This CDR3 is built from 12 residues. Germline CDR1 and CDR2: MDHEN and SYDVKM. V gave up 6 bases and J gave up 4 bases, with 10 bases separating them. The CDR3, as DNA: TGTGCCAGCAGCTCTCCCCTATACGAGCAGTACTTC. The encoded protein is CASSSPLYEQYF. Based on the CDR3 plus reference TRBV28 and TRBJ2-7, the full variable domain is DVKVTQSSRYLVKRTGEKVFLECVQDMDHENMFWYRQDPGLGLRLIYFSYDVKMKEKGDIPEGYSVSREKKERFSLILESASTNQTSMYLCASSSPLYEQYFGPGTRLTVT.

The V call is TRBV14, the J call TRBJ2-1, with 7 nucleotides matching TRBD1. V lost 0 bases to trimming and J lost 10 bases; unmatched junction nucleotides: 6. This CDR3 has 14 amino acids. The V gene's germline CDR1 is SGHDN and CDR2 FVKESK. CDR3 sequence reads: CASSQDLSGGEQFF. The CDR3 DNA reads TGTGCCAGCAGCCAAGATTTATCAGGGGGAGAGCAGTTCTTC.

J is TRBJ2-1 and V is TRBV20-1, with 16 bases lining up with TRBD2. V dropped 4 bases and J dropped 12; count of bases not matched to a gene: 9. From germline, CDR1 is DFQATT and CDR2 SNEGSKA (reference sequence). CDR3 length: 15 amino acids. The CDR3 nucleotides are TGCAGTGCTACCCCGGGACTAGCGGGAGGGCAGGGGCAGTTCTTC. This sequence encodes CSATPGLAGGQGQFF.

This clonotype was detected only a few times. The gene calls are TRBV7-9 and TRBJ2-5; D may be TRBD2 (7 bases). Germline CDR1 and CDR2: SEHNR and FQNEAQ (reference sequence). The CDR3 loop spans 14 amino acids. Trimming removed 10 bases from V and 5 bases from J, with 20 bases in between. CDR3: CATQGGEGLETQYF. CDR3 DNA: TGTGCCACCCAAGGGGGGGAGGGCCTGGAGACCCAGTACTTC.

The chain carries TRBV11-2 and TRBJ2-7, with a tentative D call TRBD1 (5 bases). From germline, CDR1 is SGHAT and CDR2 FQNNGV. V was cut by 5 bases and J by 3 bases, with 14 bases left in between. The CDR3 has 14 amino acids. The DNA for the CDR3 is TGTGCCAGCAGCCCCCGGACACTTGTCTACGAGCAGTACTTC. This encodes CASSPRTLVYEQYF.

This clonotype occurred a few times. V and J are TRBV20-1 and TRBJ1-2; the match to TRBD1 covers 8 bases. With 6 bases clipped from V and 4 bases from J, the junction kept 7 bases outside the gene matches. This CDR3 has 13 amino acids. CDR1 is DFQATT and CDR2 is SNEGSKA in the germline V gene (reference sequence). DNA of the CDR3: TGCAGTGCGAATCAGGGGGCGGTCTATGGCTACACCTTC. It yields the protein CSANQGAVYGYTF.

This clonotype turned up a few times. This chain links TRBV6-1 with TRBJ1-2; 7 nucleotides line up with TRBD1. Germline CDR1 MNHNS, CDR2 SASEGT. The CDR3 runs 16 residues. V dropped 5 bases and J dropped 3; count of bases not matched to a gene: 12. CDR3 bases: TGTGCCAGCAGTACGATCCGACAGGGCGGGGACTATGGCTACACCTTC. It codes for CASSTIRQGGDYGYTF.

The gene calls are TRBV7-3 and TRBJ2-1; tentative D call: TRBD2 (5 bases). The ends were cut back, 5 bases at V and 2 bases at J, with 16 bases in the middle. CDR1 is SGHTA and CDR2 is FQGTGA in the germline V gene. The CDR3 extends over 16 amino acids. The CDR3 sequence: CASSPIAHNTYNEQFF. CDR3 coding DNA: TGTGCCAGCAGCCCCATAGCGCATAATACCTACAATGAGCAGTTCTTC.